This T cell receptor beta chain was retrieved from a study of cytomegalovirus exposure and HLA in healthy donors. Across the whole study: A prior study identified 110 million or so unique TCR beta sequences from roughly 170 million T cells. Points from the study as a whole: What was likely a sequencing artifact was a cluster of highly shared sequence variants. Analyzed later, most CMV-associated TCR beta chains appeared HLA-restricted.

Details on this clone: What it recognizes is unknown.

V was clipped by 2 bases and J by 4 bases, with 8 bases between them. The length of the CDR3 is 13 residues. Germline CDR1 and CDR2: SGHRS and YFSETQ. This PCR relied on a set of 60 Vbeta primers and 13 Jbeta primers. Profiling relied on immunoSEQ multiplex PCR, and the TCRdb table lists in-frame clones only, not all of them. Its clone listing holds 100,000 to 150,000 clones. The receptor was isolated from a man aged 35 to 55 in good health and CMV-seronegative. Sequenced: PBMCs. The V gene is TRBV5-1, the J gene TRBJ2-3, with no clear D. The CDR3 here is CASSLLPADTQYF. DNA of the CDR3: TGCGCCAGCAGCTTACTCCCCGCAGATACGCAGTATTTT.